The 26 T cell receptor beta chains presented below share a single source sample, sequenced in a study of T cell repertoires in cytomegalovirus infection. MiXCR was run by TCRdb on the reads, yielding one entry per CDR3 protein. Of nearly 550,000 distinct CDR3 sequences listed, approximately 15% are singletons. Sequenced material: CD8+ T cells from PBMCs. These receptor sequences come from a human donor in good health (CMV status not recorded). Some clones in this sample may be carry-over from other donors' samples.

This clonotype was observed a handful of times. The chain couples TRBV28 to TRBJ1-2; no clear D gene. Germline V gene lookup returns CDR1 MDHEN and CDR2 SYDVKM. The CDR3 covers 12 residues. Trimming shortened V by 6 bases and J by 2 bases, and 7 bases separated the two germline ends. The CDR3 region has the DNA TGTGCCAGCAGACCGAGCAACTATGGCTACACCTTC. This sequence encodes CASRPSNYGYTF.

This clonotype was seen at least ten times. This chain links TRBV7-6 with TRBJ1-1, with D tentatively TRBD1 (5 bases). V lost 1 base and J lost 6, with 12 bases in between. CDR3 length equals 14 residues. CDR1 and CDR2 from the germline V gene are SGHVS and FNYEAQ. The CDR3 spells CASSLELGAPEAFF. CDR3 in DNA: TGTGCCAGCAGCTTAGAACTTGGGGCCCCTGAAGCTTTCTTT.

This clonotype was observed at least ten times. The chain uses TRBV12-3 or TRBV12-4 and TRBJ1-1, with 9 bases lining up with TRBD1. After removal of 6 bases from V and 7 bases from J, the junction contained 6 bases not matched to a gene. The CDR3 consists of 13 residues. CDR3 bases: TGTGCCAGCAGACGGACAGGGGCTGGTGAAGCTTTCTTT. The encoded protein is CASRRTGAGEAFF.

Worth noting for this clonotype: The junction departs from the called germline gene at one end, perhaps through a read error. The chain combines TRBV2 with TRBJ1-2, with 7 bases that match TRBD1. Germline CDR1 and CDR2: SNHLY and FYNNEI. This CDR3 spans 10 amino acids. The CDR3 sequence is CASRGTALYF. CDR3 bases: TGTGCCAGCAGGGGGACAGCCCTCTACTTC.

This clonotype was counted at least ten times. The rearrangement links TRBV10-2 to TRBJ2-5; perhaps TRBD1 as D (6 bases). The CDR3 is 13 residues long. From germline, CDR1 is WSHSY and CDR2 SAAADI. V lost 7 bases and J lost 2, with 11 bases in between. In DNA, the CDR3 is TGCGCCAGCAAGACAGGCTATCAAGAGACCCAGTACTTC. Residues: CASKTGYQETQYF.

CDR3 DNA: TGTGCCAGCAGCTTAGACTGGGGTGGGGGGGAAGCCAAAAACATTCAGTACTTC. It yields the protein CASSLDWGGGEAKNIQYF. This chain links TRBV7-9 with TRBJ2-4, with 7 bases fitting TRBD2. V was clipped by 1 base and J by 0 bases; unmatched bases: 9. The CDR3 runs 18 residues. CDR1 and CDR2 from the germline V gene are SEHNR and FQNEAQ (reference sequence).

This clonotype was counted a few times. The V and J genes are TRBV20-1 and TRBJ2-2, with TRBD1 matching over 7 bases. The CDR3 totals 15 residues. Unmatched junction bases numbered 6, after V lost 5 bases and J lost 0 bases. From germline, CDR1 is DFQATT and CDR2 SNEGSKA (reference sequence). The CDR3 loop reads CSAGRQGSNTGELFF. DNA for the CDR3: TGCAGTGCTGGAAGACAGGGATCGAACACCGGGGAGCTGTTTTTT.

This clonotype occurred many times. The rearrangement joins TRBV7-2 to TRBJ1-6; D is ambiguous. Germline V gives CDR1 SGHTA, CDR2 FQGNSA. The V end lost 7 bases, the J end lost 7 bases, and 14 bases lay between the germline ends. CDR3 length equals 14 residues. CDR3 DNA sequence: TGTGCCAGCACCCTACTTCCCCCAAATTCACCCCTCCACTTT. Protein sequence: CASTLLPPNSPLHF.

Only a few counts were recorded for this clonotype. The chain links TRBV27 to TRBJ2-7, with D possibly matching TRBD1 (5 bases). CDR1 and CDR2 from the germline V gene are MNHEY and SMNVEV (reference sequence). The V gene lost 2 bases and the J gene lost 2 bases, with 10 bases spanning the gap. CDR3 length: 14 residues. The CDR3 loop reads CASSLRGNAYEQYF. CDR3 sequence (DNA): TGTGCCAGCAGTTTAAGGGGAAACGCCTACGAGCAGTACTTC.

This clonotype was recorded a few times. This chain joins TRBV28 and TRBJ2-3, with 8 positions matching TRBD2. The V gene end was trimmed by 2 bases and the J gene end by 2 bases; junction bases not matched to a gene: 12. Germline assignment: CDR1 MDHEN and CDR2 SYDVKM. This CDR3 contains 18 residues. Written as DNA, the CDR3 is TGTGCCAGCAGTTTAGTGGGCGGGAGGACTATAATCACAGATACGCAGTATTTT. Its protein is CASSLVGGRTIITDTQYF.

The chain has TRBV28 and TRBJ1-6; 8 nucleotides align to TRBD1. The CDR3 sequence is 16 residues long. In germline, CDR1 is MDHEN, CDR2 SYDVKM. The V and J ends lost 6 bases and 10 bases, in that order; junction bases with no gene match: 14. In nucleotides, the CDR3 is TGTGCCAGCAGCCCAATGATGACAGGGGAGGGCTCACCCCTCCACTTT. This sequence encodes CASSPMMTGEGSPLHF.

This clonotype was observed a few times. CDR3 bases: TGTGCCAGCAGCTTGGCCCAGGGTGTAGGGAACACTGAAGCTTTCTTT. Translation gives CASSLAQGVGNTEAFF. The chain carries TRBV5-5 and TRBJ1-1; tentatively, D is TRBD1 (5 bases). Trimming removed 0 bases from V and 1 base from J, with 13 bases in between. CDR1 and CDR2 (germline): SGHKS, YYEKEE (reference sequence). There are 16 residues in the CDR3.

Worth noting for this clonotype: Just one base apart from a much larger clone, this may be a read error. V usage is TRBV19 and J usage is TRBJ2-1; D is ambiguous. This CDR3 has 11 amino acids. From germline, CDR1 is LNHDA and CDR2 SQIVND (reference sequence). V lost 7 bases, J lost 9 bases, and 10 bases lay in between. CDR3 nucleotides: TGTGCCAGTACGTCGGACCTTGAGCAGTTCTTC. Encoded protein: CASTSDLEQFF. Combining the CDR3 with reference TRBV19 and TRBJ2-1 gives the whole variable domain DGGITQSPKYLFRKEGQNVTLSCEQNLNHDAMYWYRQDPGQGLRLIYYSQIVNDFQKGDIAEGYSVSREKKESFPLTVTSAQKNPTAFYLCASTSDLEQFFGPGTRLTVL.

The chain recombines TRBV5-5 with TRBJ2-2; perhaps TRBD1 as D (6 bases). Per germline, CDR1 SGHKS and CDR2 YYEKEE (reference sequence). CDR3 length equals 17 residues. Trimming took off 0 bases at V and 3 bases at J, with 15 bases between the two ends. This CDR3 reads CASSLDWGLFDTGELFF. The DNA for the CDR3 is TGTGCCAGCAGCTTGGATTGGGGGCTCTTCGACACCGGGGAGCTGTTTTTT.

This clonotype appeared a few times. The rearrangement joins TRBV9 to TRBJ1-4; D uncertain. CDR3 length: 14 residues. V shed 2 bases and J shed 5 bases, with 10 bases lying between them. Germline loops: CDR1 SGDLS, CDR2 YYNGEE. CDR3 nucleotide sequence: TGTGCCAGCAGCGTTGACACTGACAATGAAAAACTGTTTTTT. Translating gives CASSVDTDNEKLFF.

V gene TRBV20-1 combines with J gene TRBJ1-5, with 8 nucleotides matching TRBD1. Germline CDR1 is DFQATT and CDR2 is SNEGSKA (reference sequence). J was trimmed by 2 bases and V by 5 bases; bases with no gene match: 8. The CDR3 is 15 residues long. The CDR3 is CSAPHYRGGNQPQHF. The CDR3 DNA reads as TGCAGTGCTCCCCACTACAGGGGGGGCAATCAGCCCCAGCATTTT.

This rearrangement joins TRBV19 to TRBJ1-6; D not resolved. Germline values: CDR1 LNHDA, CDR2 SQIVND (reference sequence). Trimming removed 4 bases at V and 4 bases at J, with 8 bases between. CDR3 length: 14 amino acids. The CDR3 nucleotides are TGTGCCAGTAGTACGGACTTATATAATTCACCCCTCCACTTT. Amino acids: CASSTDLYNSPLHF. Supplemented by reference TRBV19 and TRBJ1-6, the full variable domain reads DGGITQSPKYLFRKEGQNVTLSCEQNLNHDAMYWYRQDPGQGLRLIYYSQIVNDFQKGDIAEGYSVSREKKESFPLTVTSAQKNPTAFYLCASSTDLYNSPLHFGNGTRLTVT.

This clonotype appeared many times. The chain employs TRBV7-7 and TRBJ1-3, with 8 bases identical to TRBD1. This CDR3 region has 15 residues. CDR1 is SSHAT, CDR2 FNYEAQ, per germline (reference sequence). V lost 5 bases and J lost 2; bases outside the gene matches: 5. CDR3 protein: CASSKDRDPGNTIYF. Here the CDR3 DNA reads TGTGCCAGCAGCAAGGACAGGGACCCTGGAAACACCATATATTTT.

For this clonotype: The junction departs from germline at one end; a sequencing error may be responsible. The chain employs TRBV5-3 and TRBJ2-1, with 8 bases that match TRBD2. Being an ORF, TRBV5-3 has a function that is uncertain. This CDR3 region has 16 residues. CDR3 residues: CASSSYSGDSYNEQFF. CDR3 nucleotides: TGTGCCAGCAGCTCCTATAGCGGGGACTCCTACAATGAGCAGTTCTTC.

This clonotype has ten or more counts. The chain couples TRBV19 to TRBJ2-7, with TRBD2 identical over 7 bases. CDR3 length: 12 residues. Germline V CDR1 and CDR2: LNHDA, SQIVND (reference sequence). J was trimmed by 2 bases and V by 5 bases; bases with no gene match: 0. The CDR3 loop is CASSAGAYEQYF. For the CDR3, the DNA is TGTGCCAGTAGTGCGGGGGCCTACGAGCAGTACTTC.

This clonotype was observed many times. CDR3 in amino acids: CSVERLREGTEAFF. CDR3 in DNA: TGCAGCGTTGAAAGACTCCGGGAAGGCACTGAAGCTTTCTTT. The chain joins TRBV29-1 to TRBJ1-1; D unclear. Trimming took 2 bases from V and 4 from J, leaving 14 bases between them. CDR1 is SQVTM, CDR2 ANQGSEA, per germline. This CDR3 has 14 residues.

This clonotype was counted between two and nine times. The chain recombines TRBV9 with TRBJ1-2; D unclear. The germline V gene encodes CDR1 SGDLS and CDR2 YYNGEE. With 0 bases removed from V and 6 bases from J, the gap between germline ends came to 21 bases. The CDR3 loop spans 17 amino acids. CDR3 sequence: CASSVALGGFKTDGYTF. In DNA form, the CDR3 reads TGTGCCAGCAGCGTAGCCCTCGGTGGATTCAAGACGGATGGCTACACCTTC. Supplemented by reference TRBV9 and TRBJ1-2, the full variable domain reads DSGVTQTPKHLITATGQRVTLRCSPRSGDLSVYWYQQSLDQGLQFLIQYYNGEERAKGNILERFSAQQFPDLHSELNLSSLELGDSALYFCASSVALGGFKTDGYTFGSGTRLTVV.

This clonotype appeared many times. The chain is built from TRBV7-2 and TRBJ1-3; D is perhaps TRBD1 (5 bases). Germline V gene sequence: CDR1 SGHTA, CDR2 FQGNSA. V lost 10 bases and J 1 base, leaving 20 bases between the germline ends. The CDR3 is 16 amino acids. In DNA, the CDR3 is TGTGCCACCTCAAGGAGGGGTCCACGATCTGGAAACACCATATATTTT. Translation gives CATSRRGPRSGNTIYF.

The chain uses TRBV28 and TRBJ2-5; D might be TRBD2 (5 bases). The germline gives CDR1 MDHEN, CDR2 SYDVKM. V gave up 4 bases and J gave up 10 bases, with 22 bases separating them. This CDR3 is built from 15 residues. CDR3 in amino acids: CASSYPDRRPEVQYF. The CDR3 DNA reads TGTGCCAGCAGTTACCCGGACCGGAGACCGGAGGTCCAGTACTTC.

This clonotype was seen a handful of times. The chain uses TRBV28 and TRBJ2-7; 10 bases are a match to TRBD2. V was clipped by 5 bases and J by 2 bases; unmatched bases: 12. Germline V gene data show CDR1 as MDHEN and CDR2 as SYDVKM. The CDR3 sequence is 17 residues long. The CDR3 region is CASSPRASGSRTYEQYF. The CDR3 DNA is TGTGCCAGCAGTCCCCGAGCTAGCGGGAGTAGAACCTACGAGCAGTACTTC.

Remarks on this clonotype: This may come from a read error, since a much larger clone is one base off. The rearrangement uses TRBV27 and TRBJ1-2, with a tentative D call TRBD1 (5 bases). CDR1 is MNHEY, CDR2 SMNVEV, per germline (reference sequence). The CDR3 has 15 amino acids. CDR3 nucleotide sequence: TGTGCCAGAAGTTTACTCCTGGGAGGGGCGGAGGGCTACACCTTC. Its protein product is CARSLLLGGAEGYTF.